Sequencing of this TCR beta chain was carried out in a study of early T cells in non-severe SARS-CoV-2 infection. CDR3 length: 12 residues. Trimming removed 3 bases from V and 9 bases from J, with 9 bases in between. TCRdb reanalysed the 5' RACE reads using MiXCR and keeps one entry per CDR3 protein. Of around 20,000 distinct CDR3 sequences in the sample, 4.5% to 5% were seen once. This clonotype has at least ten counts. Sequenced: whole blood. This rearrangement joins TRBV12-3 or TRBV12-4 to TRBJ2-1; the D is unclear. The TCR originated in an adult who was a healthcare worker with PCR-confirmed SARS-CoV-2 infection or an uninfected control (not recorded which). CDR3 nucleotides: TGTGCCAGCAGTTTTCGGCGGCGTGAGCAGTTCTTC. This encodes CASSFRRREQFF.